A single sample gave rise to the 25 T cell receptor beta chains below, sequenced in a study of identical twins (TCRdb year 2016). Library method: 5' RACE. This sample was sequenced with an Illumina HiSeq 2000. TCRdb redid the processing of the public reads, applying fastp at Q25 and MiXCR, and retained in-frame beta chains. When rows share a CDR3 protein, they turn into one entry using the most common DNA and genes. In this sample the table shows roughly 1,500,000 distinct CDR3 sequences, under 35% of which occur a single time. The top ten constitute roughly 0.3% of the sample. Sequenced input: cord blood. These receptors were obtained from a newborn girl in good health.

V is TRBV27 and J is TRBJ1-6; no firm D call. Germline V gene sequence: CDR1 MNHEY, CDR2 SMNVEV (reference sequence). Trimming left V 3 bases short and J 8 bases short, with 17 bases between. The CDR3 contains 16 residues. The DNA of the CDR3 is TGTGCCAGCAGTTTCGGAGTGGCAGCACTATATTCACCCCTCCACTTT. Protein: CASSFGVAALYSPLHF.

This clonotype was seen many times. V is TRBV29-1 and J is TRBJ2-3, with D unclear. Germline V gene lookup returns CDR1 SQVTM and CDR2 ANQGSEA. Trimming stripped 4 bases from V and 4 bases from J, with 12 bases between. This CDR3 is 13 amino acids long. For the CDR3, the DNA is TGCAGCGTTGCCCTACAAGGTGCAGATACGCAGTATTTT. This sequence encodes CSVALQGADTQYF.

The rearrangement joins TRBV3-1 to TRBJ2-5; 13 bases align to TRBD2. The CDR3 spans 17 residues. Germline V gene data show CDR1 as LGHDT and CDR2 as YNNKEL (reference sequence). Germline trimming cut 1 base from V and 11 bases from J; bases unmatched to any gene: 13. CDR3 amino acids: CASSQAESLAGGNEQYF. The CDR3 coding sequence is TGTGCCAGCAGCCAAGCAGAATCACTAGCGGGGGGGAATGAGCAGTACTTC.

The CDR3 DNA sequence: TGTGCCAGCAGTGACAGGGTTGAGCAGTTCTTC. Protein product: CASSDRVEQFF. The chain recombines TRBV2 with TRBJ2-1; D is possibly TRBD1 (5 bases). The CDR3 extends over 11 amino acids. Germline V gives CDR1 SNHLY, CDR2 FYNNEI. Trimming took 3 bases from V and 9 from J, leaving 6 bases between them. Full variable domain (rest looked up from reference TRBV2 and TRBJ2-1): EPEVTQTPSHQVTQMGQEVILRCVPISNHLYFYWYRQILGQKVEFLVSFYNNEISEKSEIFDDQFSVERPDGSNFTLKIRSTKLEDSAMYFCASSDRVEQFFGPGTRLTVL.

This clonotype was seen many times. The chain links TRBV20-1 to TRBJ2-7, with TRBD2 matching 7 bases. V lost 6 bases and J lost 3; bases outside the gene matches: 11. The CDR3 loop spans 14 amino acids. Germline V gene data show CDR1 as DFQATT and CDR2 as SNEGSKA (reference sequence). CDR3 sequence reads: CSAAPPSGYYEQYF. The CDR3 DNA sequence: TGCAGTGCCGCCCCGCCTAGCGGATACTACGAGCAGTACTTC.

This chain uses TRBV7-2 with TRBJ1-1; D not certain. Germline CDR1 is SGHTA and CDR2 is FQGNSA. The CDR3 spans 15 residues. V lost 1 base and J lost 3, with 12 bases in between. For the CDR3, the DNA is TGTGCCAGCAGCTTAGTCCACAGTGGGTACACTGAAGCTTTCTTT. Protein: CASSLVHSGYTEAFF.

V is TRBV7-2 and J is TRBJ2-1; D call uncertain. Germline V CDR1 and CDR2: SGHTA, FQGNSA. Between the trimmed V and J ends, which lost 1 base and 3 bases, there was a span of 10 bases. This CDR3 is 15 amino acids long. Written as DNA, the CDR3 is TGTGCCAGCAGCTTAGGTCAGTTTCTCTACAATGAGCAGTTCTTC. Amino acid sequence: CASSLGQFLYNEQFF. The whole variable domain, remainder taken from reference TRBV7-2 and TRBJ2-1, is GAGVSQSPSNKVTEKGKDVELRCDPISGHTALYWYRQSLGQGLEFLIYFQGNSAPDKSGLPSDRFSAERTGGSVSTLTIQRTQQEDSAVYLCASSLGQFLYNEQFFGPGTRLTVL.

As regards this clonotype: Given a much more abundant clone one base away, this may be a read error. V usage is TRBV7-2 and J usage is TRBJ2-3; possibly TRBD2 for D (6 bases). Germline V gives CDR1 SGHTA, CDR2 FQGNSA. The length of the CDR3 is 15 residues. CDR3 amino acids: CASSLARLDTDAQYF. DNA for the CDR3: TGTGCCAGCAGCTTAGCGAGACTAGACACAGATGCGCAGTATTTT.

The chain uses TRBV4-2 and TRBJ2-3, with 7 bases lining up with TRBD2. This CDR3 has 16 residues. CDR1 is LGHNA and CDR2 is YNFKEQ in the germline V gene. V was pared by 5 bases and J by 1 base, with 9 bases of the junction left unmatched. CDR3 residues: CASSSGQRGRTDTQYF. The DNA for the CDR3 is TGTGCCAGCAGCAGCGGCCAGCGGGGACGCACAGATACGCAGTATTTT.

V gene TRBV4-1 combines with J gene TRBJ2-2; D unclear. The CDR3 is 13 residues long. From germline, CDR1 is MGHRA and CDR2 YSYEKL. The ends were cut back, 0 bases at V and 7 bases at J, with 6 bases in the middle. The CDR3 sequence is CASSQEWRGELFF. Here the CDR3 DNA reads TGCGCCAGCAGCCAAGAATGGCGCGGGGAGCTGTTTTTT.

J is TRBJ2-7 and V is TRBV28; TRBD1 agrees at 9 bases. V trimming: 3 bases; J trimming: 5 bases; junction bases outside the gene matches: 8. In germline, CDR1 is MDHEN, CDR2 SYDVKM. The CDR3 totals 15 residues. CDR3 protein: CASSLYGQGKDEQYF. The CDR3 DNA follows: TGTGCCAGCAGTTTGTACGGACAGGGGAAAGACGAGCAGTACTTC.

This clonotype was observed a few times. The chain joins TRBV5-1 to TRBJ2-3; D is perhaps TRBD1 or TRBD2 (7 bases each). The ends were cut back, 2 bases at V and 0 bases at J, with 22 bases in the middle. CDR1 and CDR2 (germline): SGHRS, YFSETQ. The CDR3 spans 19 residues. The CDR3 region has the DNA TGCGCCAGCAGCTTAAGACAGGGACTATCTCCATCTAGCACAGATACGCAGTATTTT. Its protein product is CASSLRQGLSPSSTDTQYF.

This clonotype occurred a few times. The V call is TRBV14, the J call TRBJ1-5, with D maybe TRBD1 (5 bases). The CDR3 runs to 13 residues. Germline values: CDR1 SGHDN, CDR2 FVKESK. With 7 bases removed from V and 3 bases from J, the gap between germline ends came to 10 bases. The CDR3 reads CASKGRYNQPQHF. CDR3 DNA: TGTGCCAGCAAGGGACGGTACAATCAGCCCCAGCATTTT.

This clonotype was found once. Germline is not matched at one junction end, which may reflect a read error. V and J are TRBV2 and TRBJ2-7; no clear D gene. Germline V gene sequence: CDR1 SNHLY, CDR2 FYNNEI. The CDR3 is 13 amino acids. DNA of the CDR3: TGTGCCTGCAGTGCCGGGTCCCTCTACGAGCAGTACTTC. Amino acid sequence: CACSAGSLYEQYF. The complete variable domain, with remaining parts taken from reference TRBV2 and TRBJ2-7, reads EPEVTQTPSHQVTQMGQEVILRCVPISNHLYFYWYRQILGQKVEFLVSFYNNEISEKSEIFDDQFSVERPDGSNFTLKIRSTKLEDSAMYFCACSAGSLYEQYFGPGTRLTVT.

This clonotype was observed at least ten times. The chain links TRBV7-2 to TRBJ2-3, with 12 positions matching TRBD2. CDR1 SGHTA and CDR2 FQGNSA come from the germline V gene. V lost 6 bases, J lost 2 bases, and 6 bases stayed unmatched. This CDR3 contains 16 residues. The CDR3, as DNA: TGTGCCAGCAGTTCACTAGCGGGAGGATCCACAGATACGCAGTATTTT. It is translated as CASSSLAGGSTDTQYF.

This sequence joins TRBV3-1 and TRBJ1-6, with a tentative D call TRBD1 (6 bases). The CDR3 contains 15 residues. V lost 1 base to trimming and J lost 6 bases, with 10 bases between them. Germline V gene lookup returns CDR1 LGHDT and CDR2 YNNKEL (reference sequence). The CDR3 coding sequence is TGTGCCAGCAGCCAAGGGACAGTTCTTAATTCACCCCTCCACTTT. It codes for CASSQGTVLNSPLHF. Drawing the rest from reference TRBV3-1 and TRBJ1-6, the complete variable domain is DTAVSQTPKYLVTQMGNDKSIKCEQNLGHDTMYWYKQDSKKFLKIMFSYNNKELIINETVPNRFSPKSPDKAHLNLHINSLELGDSAVYFCASSQGTVLNSPLHFGNGTRLTVT.

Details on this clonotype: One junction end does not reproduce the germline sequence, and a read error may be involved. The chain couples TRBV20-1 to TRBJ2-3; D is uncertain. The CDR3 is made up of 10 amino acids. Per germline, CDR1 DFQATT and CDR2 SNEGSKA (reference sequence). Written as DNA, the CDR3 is TGCAGTGCTATAACAGATATGCAGTATTTT. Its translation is CSAITDMQYF.

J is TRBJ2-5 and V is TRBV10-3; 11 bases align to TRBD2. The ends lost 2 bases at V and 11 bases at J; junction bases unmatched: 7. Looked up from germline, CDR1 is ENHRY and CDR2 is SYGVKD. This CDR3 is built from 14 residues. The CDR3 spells CAISEGTSGNEQYF. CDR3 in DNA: TGTGCCATCAGTGAGGGGACTAGCGGCAATGAGCAGTACTTC.

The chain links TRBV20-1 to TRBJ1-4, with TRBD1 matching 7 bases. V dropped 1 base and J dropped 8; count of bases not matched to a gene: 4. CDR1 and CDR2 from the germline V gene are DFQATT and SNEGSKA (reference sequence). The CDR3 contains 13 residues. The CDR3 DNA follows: TGCAGTGCTAGAGGACAGGGTGGGGAAAAACTGTTTTTT. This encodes CSARGQGGEKLFF.

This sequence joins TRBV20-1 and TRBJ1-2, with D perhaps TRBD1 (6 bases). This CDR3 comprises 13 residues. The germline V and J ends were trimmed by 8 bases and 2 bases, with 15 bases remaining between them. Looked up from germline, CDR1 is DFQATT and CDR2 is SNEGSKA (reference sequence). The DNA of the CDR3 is TGCAGTATCGGACAGCCTCCAAACTATGGCTACACCTTC. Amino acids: CSIGQPPNYGYTF.

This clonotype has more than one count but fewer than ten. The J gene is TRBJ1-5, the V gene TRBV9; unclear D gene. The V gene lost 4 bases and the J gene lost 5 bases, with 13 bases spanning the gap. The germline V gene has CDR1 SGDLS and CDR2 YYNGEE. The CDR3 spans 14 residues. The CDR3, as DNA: TGTGCCAGCAGCCCCAGCTACAAGGATCAGCCCCAGCATTTT. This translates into CASSPSYKDQPQHF.

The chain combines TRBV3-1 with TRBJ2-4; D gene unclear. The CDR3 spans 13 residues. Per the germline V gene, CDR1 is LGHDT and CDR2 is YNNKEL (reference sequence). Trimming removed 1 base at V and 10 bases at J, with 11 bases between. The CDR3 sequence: CASSQGPPTIQYF. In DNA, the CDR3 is TGTGCCAGCAGCCAAGGCCCCCCGACGATTCAGTACTTC.

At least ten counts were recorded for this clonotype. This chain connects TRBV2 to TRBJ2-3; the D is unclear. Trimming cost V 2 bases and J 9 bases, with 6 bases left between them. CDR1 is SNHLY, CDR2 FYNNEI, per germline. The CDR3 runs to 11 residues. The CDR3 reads CASSEPKTQYF. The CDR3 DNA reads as TGTGCCAGCAGTGAACCTAAGACGCAGTATTTT.

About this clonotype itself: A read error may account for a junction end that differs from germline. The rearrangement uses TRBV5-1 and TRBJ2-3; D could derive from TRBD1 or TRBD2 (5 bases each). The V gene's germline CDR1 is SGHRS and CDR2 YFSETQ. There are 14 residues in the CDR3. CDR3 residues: CASKQASSTDTRYF. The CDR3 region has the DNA TGCGCCAGCAAACAGGCTTCTAGCACAGATACGCGGTATTTT.

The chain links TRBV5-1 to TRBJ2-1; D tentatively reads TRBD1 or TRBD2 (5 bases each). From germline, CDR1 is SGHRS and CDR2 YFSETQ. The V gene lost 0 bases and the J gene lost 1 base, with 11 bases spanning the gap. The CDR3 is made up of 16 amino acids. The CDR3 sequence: CASSLEGPQSYNEQFF. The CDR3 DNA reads TGCGCCAGCAGCTTGGAGGGACCTCAATCCTACAATGAGCAGTTCTTC.